A selection of T cell receptor beta chains follows, all from one sample in a study of CD8 T cells in ankylosing spondylitis. TCRdb reprocessed the 5' RACE reads with MiXCR, giving one entry per CDR3 protein. The sample carries 200,000 to 250,000 distinct CDR3 sequences, roughly 32% recorded once. The specimen was blood, either unsorted or a sorted T cell fraction (not recorded which). Receptors were obtained from a male donor with ankylosing spondylitis or in good health (not recorded which). Both conserved end residues are part of each CDR3. The D gene is left open where the match is weak. Where a row states a size, it is once, few, many or the class of an expanded clone; other rows omit it.

j_call v_call d_call clone_size cdr3_aa cdr3_nt
TRBJ2-7 TRBV12-3/TRBV12-4 . few CASSDPGSYEQYF TGTGCCAGCAGCGACCCGGGGTCCTACGAGCAGTACTTC
TRBJ2-1 TRBV7-9 . . CASSFRKLGGDEQFF TGTGCCAGCAGCTTCAGGAAGTTAGGCGGGGATGAGCAGTTCTTC
TRBJ2-1 TRBV20-1 TRBD2 few CSARPGTSINEQFF TGCAGTGCCAGGCCCGGGACTAGTATCAATGAGCAGTTCTTC
TRBJ1-1 TRBV19 . . CASSMGTLNTEAFF TGTGCCAGTAGTATGGGCACCTTGAACACTGAAGCTTTCTTT
TRBJ2-5 TRBV12-3/TRBV12-4 TRBD1 few CASSRQGTETQYF TGTGCCAGCAGCAGACAGGGAACGGAGACCCAGTACTTC
TRBJ2-2 TRBV12-3/TRBV12-4 . . CASSWGQTATGELFF TGTGCCAGCAGTTGGGGCCAGACGGCAACCGGGGAGCTGTTTTTT
TRBJ1-1 TRBV20-1 TRBD1 . CSARDPGQKNTEAFF TGCAGTGCTAGAGATCCGGGACAGAAAAACACTGAAGCTTTCTTT
TRBJ2-3 TRBV10-3 . . CAISVGVGDTQYF TGTGCCATCAGTGTGGGGGTTGGAGATACGCAGTATTTT
TRBJ2-7 TRBV12-3/TRBV12-4 . . CASSVGPREYF TGTGCCAGCAGTGTTGGACCAAGGGAGTACTTC
TRBJ2-2 TRBV12-3/TRBV12-4 . . CASIDRNKNTGELFF TGTGCCAGCATTGATAGGAACAAAAACACCGGGGAGCTGTTTTTT
TRBJ1-1 TRBV5-1 . . CASSLGRVNTEAFF TGCGCCAGCAGCTTGGGGCGGGTGAACACTGAAGCTTTCTTT
TRBJ1-2 TRBV10-3 . few CAISPGEGDGYTF TGTGCCATCAGCCCAGGGGAGGGAGATGGCTACACCTTC
TRBJ2-7 TRBV20-1 TRBD1 few CSATPDRGQSYEQYF TGCAGTGCTACCCCGGACAGGGGGCAATCCTACGAGCAGTACTTC
TRBJ2-3 TRBV29-1 . few CSVEGLSSTDTQYF TGCAGCGTTGAAGGACTATCTAGCACAGATACGCAGTATTTT
TRBJ2-3 TRBV9 TRBD1 few CASSARPGQPTDTQYF TGTGCCAGCAGCGCCCGACCGGGACAGCCCACAGATACGCAGTATTTT
TRBJ2-3 TRBV7-3 . once CASSLVPGYQYF TGTGCCAGCAGCTTAGTTCCCGGGTATCAGTATTTT
TRBJ1-5 TRBV20-1 . few CSARVSQAGSNQPQHF TGCAGTGCTAGGGTTTCCCAGGCTGGGAGCAATCAGCCCCAGCATTTT
TRBJ1-5 TRBV29-1 . . CSGQVGAGQPQHF TGCAGCGGGCAGGTGGGGGCCGGTCAGCCCCAGCATTTT
TRBJ2-7 TRBV29-1 TRBD1 . CSVVRTGDEQYF TGCAGCGTTGTGAGGACAGGGGACGAGCAGTACTTC
TRBJ1-5 TRBV7-9 . few CASSLWGDQPQHF TGTGCCAGCAGCTTATGGGGTGATCAGCCCCAGCATTTT
TRBJ2-5 TRBV20-1 TRBD2 few CSARSGEGETQYF TGCAGTGCTAGGTCGGGGGAGGGAGAGACCCAGTACTTC
TRBJ2-2 TRBV30 . . CAPGRGSGSNTGELFF TGTGCCCCGGGAAGGGGTAGCGGTTCGAACACCGGGGAGCTGTTTTTT
TRBJ2-1 TRBV28 TRBD1 . CASSLGGQGPYNEQFF TGTGCCAGCAGTTTGGGAGGACAGGGCCCCTACAATGAGCAGTTCTTC
TRBJ2-5 TRBV20-1 . . CSASPWGRQETQYF TGCAGTGCTAGCCCGTGGGGCCGCCAAGAGACCCAGTACTTC
TRBJ2-3 TRBV20-1 TRBD2 few CSAAGTSGGLADTQYF TGCAGTGCTGCCGGGACTAGCGGGGGGCTCGCAGATACGCAGTATTTT
TRBJ2-2 TRBV5-1 . few CASSFVGGAAGELFF TGCGCCAGCAGCTTCGTCGGGGGCGCGGCCGGGGAGCTGTTTTTT
TRBJ2-7 TRBV15 TRBD1 . CATSTTGGYNEQYF TGTGCCACCAGCACTACAGGGGGTTATAACGAGCAGTACTTC
TRBJ1-1 TRBV24-1 . few CATRPRAGDTEAFF TGTGCCACCAGGCCTCGGGCGGGGGACACTGAAGCTTTCTTT
TRBJ2-2 TRBV7-2 . . CASSLFAQTGELFF TGTGCCAGCAGCTTGTTCGCTCAAACCGGGGAGCTGTTTTTT
TRBJ1-2 TRBV9 TRBD1 . CASSPLDRGYGYTF TGTGCCAGCAGCCCACTGGACAGGGGATATGGCTACACCTTC